A single sample is the source of the 17 T cell receptor beta chains below, sequenced in a study of blood T cell repertoires in COVID-19. This table comes from immunoSEQ multiplex PCR, and its TCRdb copy is limited to in-frame clones, with some not included. Of about 670,000 clones in the sample, 85% to 90% were seen once. Sequenced material: peripheral blood. Source of these receptors: a woman aged 18-35 years with acute or convalescent COVID-19.

V gene TRBV2 combines with J gene TRBJ1-2, with TRBD1 identical over 10 bases. The germline gives CDR1 SNHLY, CDR2 FYNNEI. V was clipped by 7 bases and J by 10 bases; unmatched bases: 12. The CDR3 totals 14 residues. CDR3 nucleotide sequence: TGTGCCAGCAAGTGGGACAGGGGACTAAAGGACTACACCTTC. Protein sequence: CASKWDRGLKDYTF.

The CDR3 nucleotides read TGTGCCAGCAGCCAGAGGACTGGCGGGGGCTACACCTTC. As protein: CASSQRTGGGYTF. The rearrangement links TRBV3-1 (or the pseudogene TRBV3-2) to TRBJ1-2; the D is unclear. CDR1 LGHDT and CDR2 YNNKEL come from the germline V gene (reference sequence). This CDR3 has 13 amino acids. Trimming removed 3 bases from V and 8 bases from J, with 13 bases in between.

V is TRBV20-1 and J is TRBJ1-1; TRBD1 is a possible D gene (6 bases). The germline V gene has CDR1 DFQATT and CDR2 SNEGSKA (reference sequence). The CDR3 length is 11 residues. The V end lost 1 base, the J end lost 7 bases, and 7 bases lay between the germline ends. The CDR3 loop is CSARGGREAFF. The DNA of the CDR3 is TGCAGTGCTAGAGGGGGGCGTGAAGCTTTCTTT.

The count of this clone is one. This rearrangement joins TRBV6-5 to TRBJ1-4, with D perhaps TRBD1 (6 bases). The CDR3 loop spans 15 amino acids. Germline V gene lookup returns CDR1 MNHEY and CDR2 SVGAGI. Trimming took off 8 bases at V and 5 bases at J, with 18 bases between the two ends. The CDR3 region has the DNA TGTGCCAGCGGGGATCCAGGGGTTGGAAATGAAAAACTGTTTTTT. It is translated as CASGDPGVGNEKLFF.

The V and J genes are TRBV28 and TRBJ2-4; 12 nucleotides agree with TRBD2. Germline V lookup: CDR1 MDHEN, CDR2 SYDVKM. V dropped 6 bases and J dropped 6; count of bases not matched to a gene: 6. The CDR3 sequence is 15 residues long. The CDR3 loop reads CASRASGGAGNIQYF. CDR3 sequence (DNA): TGTGCCAGCAGAGCTAGCGGGGGGGCTGGAAACATTCAGTACTTC. Drawing the rest from reference TRBV28 and TRBJ2-4, the complete variable domain is DVKVTQSSRYLVKRTGEKVFLECVQDMDHENMFWYRQDPGLGLRLIYFSYDVKMKEKGDIPEGYSVSREKKERFSLILESASTNQTSMYLCASRASGGAGNIQYFGAGTRLSVL.

Details on this clone: This same CDR3 is encoded by further DNA sequences in the sample. V gene TRBV5-1 combines with J gene TRBJ1-2; D is undetermined. V lost 0 bases, J lost 7 bases, and 4 bases lay in between. Germline V gene data show CDR1 as SGHRS and CDR2 as YFSETQ. The CDR3 has 11 residues. The CDR3 nucleotides are TGCGCCAGCAGCTTGGGACTTGGCTACACCTTC. This translates into CASSLGLGYTF.

The V call is TRBV2, the J call TRBJ2-3; D gene unclear. Looked up from germline, CDR1 is SNHLY and CDR2 is FYNNEI. V was cut by 6 bases and J by 0 bases, with 10 bases left in between. The CDR3 contains 14 residues. CDR3 nucleotides: TGTGCCAGCAGCTTTTATACTAGCACAGATACGCAGTATTTT. This translates into CASSFYTSTDTQYF.

J is TRBJ2-1 and V is TRBV27; no clear D gene. The ends were cut back, 8 bases at V and 4 bases at J, with 9 bases in the middle. The CDR3 covers 12 residues. Germline V gene sequence: CDR1 MNHEY, CDR2 SMNVEV (reference sequence). The CDR3 spells CASWLAYNEQFF. The CDR3 DNA reads TGTGCCAGCTGGTTAGCTTACAATGAGCAGTTCTTC.

The chain recombines TRBV10-3 with TRBJ1-2, with 7 bases lining up with TRBD1. The CDR3 consists of 15 residues. Germline CDR1 and CDR2: ENHRY and SYGVKD. V dropped 5 bases and J dropped 2; count of bases not matched to a gene: 8. CDR3 DNA: TGTGCCATCAGTCTCTACCTACAGGGGAACTATGGCTACACCTTC. Protein product: CAISLYLQGNYGYTF.

This chain connects TRBV13 to TRBJ1-5; D ambiguous. The CDR3 is 15 residues long. Trimming removed 0 bases from V and 0 bases from J, with 6 bases in between. Germline CDR1 PRHDT, CDR2 FYEKMQ (reference sequence). CDR3 sequence: CASSLGRTSNQPQHF. The DNA of the CDR3 is TGTGCCAGCAGCTTAGGGAGAACTAGCAATCAGCCCCAGCATTTT.

The V gene is TRBV7-8, the J gene TRBJ1-1; maybe TRBD1 (5 bases). The CDR3 runs 17 residues. Per the germline V gene, CDR1 is SGHVS and CDR2 is FQNEAQ. V lost 5 bases, J lost 4 bases, and 23 bases lay in between. The CDR3 protein is CASSRRTVGGKRTEAFF. CDR3 DNA sequence: TGTGCCAGCAGCCGGAGGACTGTGGGGGGGAAGCGCACTGAAGCTTTCTTT.

The genes are TRBV27 and TRBJ2-7, with 9 bases aligning to TRBD2. CDR1 MNHEY and CDR2 SMNVEV come from the germline V gene (reference sequence). Trimming cost V 5 bases and J 6 bases; bases outside gene matches: 11. CDR3 length: 15 amino acids. The CDR3: CASSLGAGGPLEQYF. The CDR3 nucleotides read TGTGCCAGCAGTCTAGGGGCGGGGGGGCCCCTCGAGCAGTACTTC.

V gene TRBV9 combines with J gene TRBJ1-2; the match to TRBD1 covers 10 bases. This CDR3 is 14 amino acids long. Per the germline V gene, CDR1 is SGDLS and CDR2 is YYNGEE. Trimming cost V 4 bases and J 2 bases; bases outside gene matches: 2. The CDR3 is CASSLGQGNYGYTF. CDR3 in DNA: TGTGCCAGCAGCCTGGGACAGGGGAACTATGGCTACACCTTC. Complete variable domain (other parts from reference TRBV9 and TRBJ1-2): DSGVTQTPKHLITATGQRVTLRCSPRSGDLSVYWYQQSLDQGLQFLIQYYNGEERAKGNILERFSAQQFPDLHSELNLSSLELGDSALYFCASSLGQGNYGYTFGSGTRLTVV.

The chain has TRBV28 and TRBJ2-7; 7 bases map to TRBD1. The CDR3 contains 15 residues. The junction had 11 bases not matched to a gene; V was cut back by 6 bases and J by 3 bases. The germline gives CDR1 MDHEN, CDR2 SYDVKM. DNA of the CDR3: TGTGCCAGCAGCTTGGGACAGACCTTAAGCTACGAGCAGTACTTC. Translated: CASSLGQTLSYEQYF. Using reference TRBV28 and TRBJ2-7 for the parts outside the CDR3, the full variable domain is DVKVTQSSRYLVKRTGEKVFLECVQDMDHENMFWYRQDPGLGLRLIYFSYDVKMKEKGDIPEGYSVSREKKERFSLILESASTNQTSMYLCASSLGQTLSYEQYFGPGTRLTVT.

A word on this clone: Other nucleotide sequences in the sample specify the same CDR3. Here the CDR3 reads CASSRDSENTEAFF. The CDR3 nucleotides are TGTGCCAGCAGCAGGGACAGCGAAAACACTGAAGCTTTCTTT. This chain links TRBV6-5 with TRBJ1-1, with 7 bases identical to TRBD1. This CDR3 is built from 14 residues. V was clipped by 6 bases and J by 2 bases; unmatched bases: 6. The germline gives CDR1 MNHEY, CDR2 SVGAGI.

This chain joins TRBV27 and TRBJ1-2; 7 nucleotides agree with TRBD1. From germline, CDR1 is MNHEY and CDR2 SMNVEV (reference sequence). V dropped 2 bases and J dropped 8; count of bases not matched to a gene: 8. The CDR3 is 14 residues long. The CDR3 spells CASSLAGTANGYTF. CDR3 bases: TGTGCCAGCAGTTTAGCTGGGACAGCGAACGGCTACACCTTC.

The rearrangement uses TRBV11-2 and TRBJ2-1; 7 bases match TRBD1. The CDR3 is made up of 15 amino acids. Unmatched junction bases numbered 0, after V lost 0 bases and J lost 1 base. Germline V lookup: CDR1 SGHAT, CDR2 FQNNGV. The CDR3, as DNA: TGTGCCAGCAGCTTAGAGACAGGGTCCTACAATGAGCAGTTCTTC. This codes for CASSLETGSYNEQFF.